This T cell receptor beta chain was sequenced for a study of OX40 agonist ivuxolimab in advanced cancers. Findings and caveats of the study: CD8+ T cells averaged more expanded clones than CD4+.

As regards this clone: What it recognizes is unknown.

TCRdb's copy holds only in-frame clones and misses some; the assay was immunoSEQ multiplex PCR. This repertoire shows around 20,000 clones, 78% found once; its top ten account for about 15%. The source of this sequence is an adult with an advanced solid tumor such as melanoma, head and neck, liver or kidney cancer. The input for sequencing was CD4+ or CD8+ T cells sorted from blood, taken in a trial of the OX40 agonist ivuxolimab.

This CDR3 reads CATGRGGSYEQYF. The DNA for the CDR3 is TGTGCCACAGGTCGGGGGGGCTCCTACGAGCAGTACTTC. The chain has TRBV2 and TRBJ2-7; the match to TRBD2 covers 8 bases. V was pared by 10 bases and J by 0 bases, with 5 bases of the junction left unmatched. Germline V gives CDR1 SNHLY, CDR2 FYNNEI. CDR3 size: 13 residues.